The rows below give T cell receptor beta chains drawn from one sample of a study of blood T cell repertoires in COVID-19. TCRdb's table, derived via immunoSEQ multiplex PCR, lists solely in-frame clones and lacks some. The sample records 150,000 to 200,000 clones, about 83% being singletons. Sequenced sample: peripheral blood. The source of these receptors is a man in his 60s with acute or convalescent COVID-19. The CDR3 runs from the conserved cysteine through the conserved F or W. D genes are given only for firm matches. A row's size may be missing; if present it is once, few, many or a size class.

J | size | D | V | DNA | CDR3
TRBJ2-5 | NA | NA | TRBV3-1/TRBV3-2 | TGTGCCAGCAGCCCGTACGGGACTTCGTACCAAGAGACCCAGTACTTC | CASSPYGTSYQETQYF
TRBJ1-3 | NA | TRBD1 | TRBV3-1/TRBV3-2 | TGTGCCAGCAGCCCGACAGGGGGAGCTGGAAACACCATATATTTT | CASSPTGGAGNTIYF
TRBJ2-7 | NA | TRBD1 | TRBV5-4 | TGTGCCAGCAGCCTAACAGGGGGCTTTAACGAGCAGTACTTC | CASSLTGGFNEQYF
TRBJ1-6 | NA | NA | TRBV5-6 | TGTGCCAGCAGCTTGACAGAAAATTCACCCCTCCACTTT | CASSLTENSPLHF
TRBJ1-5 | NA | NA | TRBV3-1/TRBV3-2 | TGTGCCAGCAGTCCCAGCGGGGGGCAGCATCAGCCCCAGCATTTT | CASSPSGGQHQPQHF
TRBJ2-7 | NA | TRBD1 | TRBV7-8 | TGTGCCAGCAGCCCGGTCCGGGACAGGGGGAGCGAGCAGTACTTC | CASSPVRDRGSEQYF
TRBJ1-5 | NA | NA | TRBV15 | TGTGCCACCAGCAGAGAAGCAGGTCAGCCCCAGCATTTT | CATSREAGQPQHF
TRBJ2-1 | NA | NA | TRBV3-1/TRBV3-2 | TGTGCCAGCAGCCAAGATTGGTGGAGCTCCTACAATGAGCAGTTCTTC | CASSQDWWSSYNEQFF
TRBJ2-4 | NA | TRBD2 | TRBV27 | TGTGCCAGCAGTATTCTTAGCGGGGGGGCCACGAACATTCAGTACTTC | CASSILSGGATNIQYF
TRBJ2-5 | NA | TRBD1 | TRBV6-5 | TGTGCCAGCAGACAGGGGCTCCAAGAGACCCAGTACTTC | CASRQGLQETQYF
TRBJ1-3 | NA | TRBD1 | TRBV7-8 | TGTGCCAGCAGCTTTGAAGGGGGCAACACCATATATTTT | CASSFEGGNTIYF
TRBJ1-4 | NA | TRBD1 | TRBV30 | TGTGCCTGGAGTGGGGGACAGTCAACTAATGAAAAACTGTTTTTT | CAWSGGQSTNEKLFF
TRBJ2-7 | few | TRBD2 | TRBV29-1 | TGCAGCGTTGACCGGACTAGCGGGGGGGCCCAGTACTTC | CSVDRTSGGAQYF
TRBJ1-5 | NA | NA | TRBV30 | TGTGCCTGGAGTGTAGGACAGAGCAATCAGCCCCAGCATTTT | CAWSVGQSNQPQHF
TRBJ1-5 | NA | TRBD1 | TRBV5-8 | TGTGCCAGCAGCTTGGGGACAGGGGGACTCAATCAGCCCCAGCATTTT | CASSLGTGGLNQPQHF
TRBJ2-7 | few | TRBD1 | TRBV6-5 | TGTGCCATCAATTGGGGACAGGGGGCCTACGAGCAGTACTTC | CAINWGQGAYEQYF
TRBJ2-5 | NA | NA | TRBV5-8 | TGTGCCAGCAGGAAAACGCCGCGGGAGACCCAGTACTTC | CASRKTPRETQYF
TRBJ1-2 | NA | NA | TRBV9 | TGTGCCAGCAGTGCAGCAGGGAACTATGGCTACACCTTC | CASSAAGNYGYTF
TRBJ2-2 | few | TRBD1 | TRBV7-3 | TGTGCCAGCAGCTCAGGACAGGGTAACACCGGGGAGCTGTTTTTT | CASSSGQGNTGELFF
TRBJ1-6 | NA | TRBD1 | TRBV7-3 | TGTGCCAGCAGCCAACAGGGGGCACGAAATTCACCCCTCCACTTT | CASSQQGARNSPLHF
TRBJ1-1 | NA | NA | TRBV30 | TGTGCCTGGAGTGGGTGGCCTTTGAACACTGAAGCTTTCTTT | CAWSGWPLNTEAFF
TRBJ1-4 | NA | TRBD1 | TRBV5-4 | TGTGCCAGCAGCCACCGACAGGGAGGAACTAATGAAAAACTGTTTTTT | CASSHRQGGTNEKLFF
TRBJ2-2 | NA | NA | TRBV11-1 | TGTGCCAGCAGCTTTGCAGGGAACACCGGGGAGCTGTTTTTT | CASSFAGNTGELFF
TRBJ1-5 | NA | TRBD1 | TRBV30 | TGTGCCTGGAGGGCAGAACGACAGGGGGCCGATCAGCCCCAGCATTTT | CAWRAERQGADQPQHF
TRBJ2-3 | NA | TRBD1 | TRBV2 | TGTGCCAGCAGGACAGGGTTTTCGGCAGATACGCAGTATTTT | CASRTGFSADTQYF
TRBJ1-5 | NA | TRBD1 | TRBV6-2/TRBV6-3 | TGTGCCAGCAGTCCCGGGACAGGGGCTGGACAGCCCCAGCATTTT | CASSPGTGAGQPQHF
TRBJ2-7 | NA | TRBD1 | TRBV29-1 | TGCAGCGCCGGGACAGGGAGGTACGAGCAGTACTTC | CSAGTGRYEQYF
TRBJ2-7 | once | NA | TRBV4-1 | TGCGCCAGCAGCCGAGCTCCGACATCCCCCTACGAGCAGTACTTC | CASSRAPTSPYEQYF
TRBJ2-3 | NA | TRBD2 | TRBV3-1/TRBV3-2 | TGTGCCAGCAGCCAAGATTGGGCTAGCGGTCGCACAGATACGCAGTATTTT | CASSQDWASGRTDTQYF
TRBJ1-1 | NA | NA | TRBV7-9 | TGTGCCAGCAGTTATTGGTTAGGCCGACAGTCGAACACTGAAGCTTTCTTT | CASSYWLGRQSNTEAFF
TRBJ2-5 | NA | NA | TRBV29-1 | TGCAGCGTTCACCTAAAGAGGGAGACCCAGTACTTC | CSVHLKRETQYF
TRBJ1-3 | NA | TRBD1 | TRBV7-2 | TGTGCCAGCAGCTTAGACAGGGGGCTTGGAAACACCATATATTTT | CASSLDRGLGNTIYF
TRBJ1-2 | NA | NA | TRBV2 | TGTGCCAGCAGTTCTTGGGAGAGCTACACCTTC | CASSSWESYTF
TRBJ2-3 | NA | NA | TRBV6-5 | TGTGCCAGCAGTAGCGGGCGAACTAGCACAGATACGCAGTATTTT | CASSSGRTSTDTQYF
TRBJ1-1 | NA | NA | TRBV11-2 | TGTGCCAGCAGCTTAGATCCCCCGGGTTGGAGGGTGGGCACTGAAGCTTTCTTT | CASSLDPPGWRVGTEAFF
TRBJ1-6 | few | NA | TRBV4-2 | TGTGCCAGCAGCCAAGTCGGCAGGGATAATTCACCCCTCCACTTT | CASSQVGRDNSPLHF
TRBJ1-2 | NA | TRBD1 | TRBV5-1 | TGCGCCAGCAGCTTGGTGTCGGGACAGGTTAACTATGGCTACACCTTC | CASSLVSGQVNYGYTF
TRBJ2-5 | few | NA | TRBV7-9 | TGTGCCAGCAGCTTATCACTGTCATGGGAGACCCAGTACTTC | CASSLSLSWETQYF
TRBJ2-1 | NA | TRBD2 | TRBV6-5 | TGTGCCAGCAGTCCGGGGAGGGACAATGAGCAGTTCTTC | CASSPGRDNEQFF
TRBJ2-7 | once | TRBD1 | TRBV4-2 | TGTGCCAGCAGCCAAGCCCTCGGGACAGGTAACTACGAGCAGTACTTC | CASSQALGTGNYEQYF
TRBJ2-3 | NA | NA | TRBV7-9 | TGTGCCAGCAGTCGCCGGAGGGAGGAGAGCCCAGATACGCAGTATTTT | CASSRRREESPDTQYF
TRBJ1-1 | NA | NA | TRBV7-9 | TGTGCCAGCAGCCTAACCCCGACAAGTAACACTGAAGCTTTCTTT | CASSLTPTSNTEAFF
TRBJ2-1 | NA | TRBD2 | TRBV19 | TGTGCCAGTAGTATAGGCAGCGGGGTTTACAATGAGCAGTTCTTC | CASSIGSGVYNEQFF